The source of this T cell receptor beta chain is a study of blood T cell repertoires in COVID-19. At the level of the study: Acute and convalescent COVID-19 specimens originated in the United States, Italy and Spain.

Trimming pared 0 bases from V and 5 bases from J, leaving 20 bases between. The CDR3 is 18 amino acids. The V gene's germline CDR1 is PRHDT and CDR2 FYEKMQ (reference sequence). Measured with immunoSEQ multiplex PCR; TCRdb has only the in-frame clones, and not every one. This sample has a few hundred thousand clones, with 92% found just once. The rearrangement joins TRBV13 to TRBJ2-1, with D possibly being TRBD2 (7 bases). This sequence originates from a woman younger than 45 who had recovered from COVID-19. Material: PBMCs or T cells enriched from blood (not recorded which). In nucleotides, the CDR3 is TGTGCCAGCAGCTTAGGGCAGTTAGCGGGTAGGGGGAACAATGAGCAGTTCTTC. Residues: CASSLGQLAGRGNNEQFF.